This TCR beta chain was observed in a study of early T cells in non-severe SARS-CoV-2 infection. About the study: Bulk RNA from unsorted whole blood was sequenced; chains were unpaired.

Separate cDNA molecules each had unique molecular identifiers attached to them. TCRdb fed the 5' RACE reads into MiXCR, producing one record per CDR3 protein. The table includes some 25,000 distinct CDR3 sequences, less than 6% detected once. This clonotype has a count of ten or more. CDR3 length: 14 residues. Trimming took off 4 bases at V and 6 bases at J, with 15 bases between the two ends. Germline V gene sequence: CDR1 SEHNR, CDR2 FQNEAQ (reference sequence). The TCR originated in an adult who was a healthcare worker with PCR-confirmed SARS-CoV-2 infection or an uninfected control (not recorded which). Sequences were obtained from whole blood. The chain combines TRBV7-9 with TRBJ1-2; D is unclear. The CDR3, as DNA: TGTGCCAGCAGCTCGCAACCCAATAGCGATGGCTACACCTTC. As protein: CASSSQPNSDGYTF.